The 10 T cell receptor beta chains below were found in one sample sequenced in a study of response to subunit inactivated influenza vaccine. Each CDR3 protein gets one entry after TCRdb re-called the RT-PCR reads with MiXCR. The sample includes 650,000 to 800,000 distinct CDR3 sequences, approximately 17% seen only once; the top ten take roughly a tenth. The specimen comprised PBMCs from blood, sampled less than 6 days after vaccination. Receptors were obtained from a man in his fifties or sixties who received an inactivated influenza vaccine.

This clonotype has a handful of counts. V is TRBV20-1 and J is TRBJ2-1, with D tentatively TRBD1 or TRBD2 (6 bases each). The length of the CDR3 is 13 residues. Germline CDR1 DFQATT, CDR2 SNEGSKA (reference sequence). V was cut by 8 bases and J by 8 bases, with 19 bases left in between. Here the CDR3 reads CSSTGGGEDEQFF. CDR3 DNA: TGCAGTTCCACCGGGGGCGGTGAGGATGAGCAGTTCTTC.

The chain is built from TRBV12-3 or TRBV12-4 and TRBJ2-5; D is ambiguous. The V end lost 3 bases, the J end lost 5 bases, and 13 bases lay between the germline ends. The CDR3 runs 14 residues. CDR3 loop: CASSFTRAAETQYF. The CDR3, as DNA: TGTGCCAGCAGTTTCACCCGGGCCGCGGAGACCCAGTACTTC.

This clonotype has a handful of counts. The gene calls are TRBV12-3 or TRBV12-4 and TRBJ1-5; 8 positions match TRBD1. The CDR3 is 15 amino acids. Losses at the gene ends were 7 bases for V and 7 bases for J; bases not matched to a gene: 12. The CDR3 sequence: CASTETGGNRQPQHF. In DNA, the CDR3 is TGTGCCAGCACCGAAACAGGGGGTAATAGACAGCCCCAGCATTTT.

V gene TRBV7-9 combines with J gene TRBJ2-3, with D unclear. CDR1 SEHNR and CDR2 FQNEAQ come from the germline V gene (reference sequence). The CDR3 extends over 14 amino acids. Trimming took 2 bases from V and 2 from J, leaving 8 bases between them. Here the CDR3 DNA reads TGTGCCAGCAGCTTAATGTTTATCACAGATACGCAGTATTTT. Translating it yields CASSLMFITDTQYF.

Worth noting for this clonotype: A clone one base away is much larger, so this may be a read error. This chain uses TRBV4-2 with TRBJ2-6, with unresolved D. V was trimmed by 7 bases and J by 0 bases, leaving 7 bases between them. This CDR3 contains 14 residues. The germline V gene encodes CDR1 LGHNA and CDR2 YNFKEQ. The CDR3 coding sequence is TGTGCCAGCATCATAAGCTCTGGGGCCAACGTCCTGACTTTC. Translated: CASIISSGANVLTF.

The CDR3 DNA reads TGTGCCAGCAGTTACTCGAGACAGGGGGCGCGGGAGACCCAGTACTTC. Translation gives CASSYSRQGARETQYF. The rearrangement uses TRBV6-2 or TRBV6-3 and TRBJ2-5; 10 bases fit TRBD1. Germline loops: CDR1 MNHEY, CDR2 SVGEGT. This CDR3 is 16 amino acids long. The V and J ends lost 0 bases and 5 bases, in that order; junction bases with no gene match: 6.

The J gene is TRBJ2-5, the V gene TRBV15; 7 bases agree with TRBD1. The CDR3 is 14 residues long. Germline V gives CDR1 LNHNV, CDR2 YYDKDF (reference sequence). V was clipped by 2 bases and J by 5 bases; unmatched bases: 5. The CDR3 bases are TGTGCCACCAGCAGAAAGGGGGCCCGGGAGACCCAGTACTTC. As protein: CATSRKGARETQYF.

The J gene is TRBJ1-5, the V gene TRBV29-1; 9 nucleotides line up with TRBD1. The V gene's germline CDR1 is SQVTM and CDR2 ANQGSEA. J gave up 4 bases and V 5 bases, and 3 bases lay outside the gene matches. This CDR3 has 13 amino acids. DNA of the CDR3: TGCAGCGTTAGGACAGGGGCAAATCAGCCCCAGCATTTT. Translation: CSVRTGANQPQHF.

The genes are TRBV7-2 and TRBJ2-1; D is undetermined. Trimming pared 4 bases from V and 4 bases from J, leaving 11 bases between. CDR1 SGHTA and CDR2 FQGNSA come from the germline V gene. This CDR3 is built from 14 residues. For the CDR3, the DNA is TGTGCCAGCAGCTCAACCTGGCCTTACAATGAGCAGTTCTTC. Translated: CASSSTWPYNEQFF.

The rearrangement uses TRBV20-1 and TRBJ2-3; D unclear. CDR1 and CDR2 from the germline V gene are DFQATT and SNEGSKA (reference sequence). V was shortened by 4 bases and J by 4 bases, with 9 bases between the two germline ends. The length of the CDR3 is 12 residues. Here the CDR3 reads CSAKVVADTQYF. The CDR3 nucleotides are TGCAGTGCTAAGGTAGTTGCAGATACGCAGTATTTT.